This is a list of T cell receptor beta chains from one sample in a study of T-cell reconstitution after alpha-beta-depleted transplantation in children. One entry per CDR3 protein, called by TCRdb with MiXCR from the PCR reads. The sample yields approximately 350,000 distinct CDR3 sequences, 15% to 20% seen once. This material consisted of PBMCs, mostly from graft donor cells, taken 360 days after TCRalphabeta/CD19-depleted stem cell transplant. The receptors were sampled from a male patient between 2 and 10 years old who had a stem cell transplant for acute lymphoblastic leukemia, so the T cells may come from the graft donor. CDR3s include the opening cysteine and the closing phenylalanine or tryptophan. The D gene is left open where the match is weak. Clone size is given for some rows only: seen once, a few or many times, or a class if the clone is expanded.

>TRBJ2-7|.|TRBD1|TRBV28
TGTGCCAGCAGTCCTATGACAGGGGACCTTTACGAGCAGTACTTC
CASSPMTGDLYEQYF
>TRBJ2-1|.|TRBD2|TRBV7-7
TGTGCTAGCAGCTTAATGGCCCATGGACTAGCTCCCTACAATGAGCAGTTCTTC
CASSLMAHGLAPYNEQFF
>TRBJ2-1|many|.|TRBV6-5
TGTGCCAGCAGTTACTCGGTGTCCGCTGAGCAGTTCTTC
CASSYSVSAEQFF
>TRBJ2-1|many|TRBD1|TRBV4-3
TGCGCCAGCAGCCAAGAAGGGACAGGGGAGCAGTTCTTC
CASSQEGTGEQFF
>TRBJ2-3|.|.|TRBV4-2
TGTGCCAGCAGCCAAGGAGGAGGCGGGGTCAGCACAGATACGCAGTATTTT
CASSQGGGGVSTDTQYF
>TRBJ2-7|few|.|TRBV5-1
TGCGCCAGCAGCACCTCTCCGAAAGCCTTCTACGAGCAGTACTTC
CASSTSPKAFYEQYF
>TRBJ2-1|.|TRBD1|TRBV5-1
TGCGCCAGCAGCTTGTTACAGGGGGAATCCTACAATGAGCAGTTCTTC
CASSLLQGESYNEQFF
>TRBJ2-1|few|TRBD2|TRBV4-1
TGCGCCAGCAGCCAAGACCCTAGCGGGAGTAATGAGCAGTTCTTC
CASSQDPSGSNEQFF
>TRBJ2-1|few|TRBD2|TRBV5-6
TGTGCCAGCAGCTTGAGAGCGGGAGTCTACAATGAGCAGTTCTTC
CASSLRAGVYNEQFF
>TRBJ1-3|few|.|TRBV3-1
TGTGCCAGCAGCCAAGGTACAGCTGGAAACACCATATATTTT
CASSQGTAGNTIYF
>TRBJ2-5|many|.|TRBV29-1
TGCAGCGTTGAACAGGGCTTGCAAGAGACCCAGTACTTC
CSVEQGLQETQYF
>TRBJ1-2|few|.|TRBV4-1
TGCGCCAGCAGCCAAGATAGGGGACAATTTGGCTACACCTTC
CASSQDRGQFGYTF
>TRBJ1-2|many|TRBD1|TRBV10-3
TGTGCCATCAGTGAGGTTGGTGCGGACAGGGGAAGCTACACCTTC
CAISEVGADRGSYTF